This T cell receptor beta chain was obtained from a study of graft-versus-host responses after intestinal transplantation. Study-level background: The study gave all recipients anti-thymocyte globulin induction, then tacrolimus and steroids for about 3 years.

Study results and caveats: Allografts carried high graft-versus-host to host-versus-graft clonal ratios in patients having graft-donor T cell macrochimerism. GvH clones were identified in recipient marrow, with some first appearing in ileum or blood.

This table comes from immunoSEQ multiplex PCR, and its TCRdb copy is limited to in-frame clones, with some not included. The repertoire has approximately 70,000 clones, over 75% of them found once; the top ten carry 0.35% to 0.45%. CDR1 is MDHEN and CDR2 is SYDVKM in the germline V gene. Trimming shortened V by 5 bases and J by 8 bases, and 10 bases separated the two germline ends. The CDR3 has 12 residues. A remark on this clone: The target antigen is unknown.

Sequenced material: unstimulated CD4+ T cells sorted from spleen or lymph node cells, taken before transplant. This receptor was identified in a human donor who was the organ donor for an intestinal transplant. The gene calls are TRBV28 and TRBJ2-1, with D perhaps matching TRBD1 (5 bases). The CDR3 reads CASSPRVHEQFF. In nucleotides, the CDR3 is TGTGCCAGCAGTCCCAGGGTTCATGAGCAGTTCTTC.